These 4 T cell receptor beta chains were all obtained from the same sample, sequenced in a study of blood T cell repertoires in COVID-19. The protocol was immunoSEQ multiplex PCR, while the TCRdb copy is restricted to in-frame clones and leaves out a portion. The sample carries under 85,000 clones, around 85% recorded once. Sequenced material: peripheral blood. The receptors stem from a woman aged 80 or older with active or convalescent COVID-19.

This chain connects TRBV6-2 or TRBV6-3 to TRBJ1-5; no clear D gene. This CDR3 has 14 amino acids. Trimming removed 2 bases from V and 0 bases from J, with 5 bases in between. CDR1 is MNHEY and CDR2 is SVGEGT in the germline V gene. CDR3 sequence: CASSYVGSNQPQHF. As DNA, the CDR3 is TGTGCCAGCAGTTACGTCGGTAGCAATCAGCCCCAGCATTTT.

As DNA, the CDR3 is TGCGCCAGCAGCTTGGTCGCGGGGTCTGCAGATACGCAGTATTTT. It encodes CASSLVAGSADTQYF. V usage is TRBV5-1 and J usage is TRBJ2-3; TRBD2 is a possible D gene (6 bases). The germline V gene has CDR1 SGHRS and CDR2 YFSETQ. V lost 0 bases and J 4 bases, leaving 12 bases between the germline ends. The CDR3 is made up of 15 amino acids.

This chain joins TRBV5-4 and TRBJ2-2, with D possibly TRBD2 on 5 matching bases. V was shortened by 3 bases and J by 1 base, with 13 bases between the two germline ends. Germline V gene lookup returns CDR1 SGHNT and CDR2 YYREEE (reference sequence). CDR3 length: 16 residues. The CDR3 loop reads CASSYGRAMNTGELFF. CDR3 nucleotides: TGTGCCAGCAGCTACGGGCGGGCGATGAACACCGGGGAGCTGTTTTTT. The full variable domain, with the rest looked up from reference TRBV5-4 and TRBJ2-2, is ETGVTQSPTHLIKTRGQQVTLRCSSQSGHNTVSWYQQALGQGPQFIFQYYREEENGRGNFPPRFSGLQFPNYSSELNVNALELDDSALYLCASSYGRAMNTGELFFGEGSRLTVL.

This chain joins TRBV7-2 and TRBJ2-2, with TRBD1 as a possible D gene (7 bases). The V gene's germline CDR1 is SGHTA and CDR2 FQGNSA. CDR3 size: 17 residues. V dropped 2 bases and J dropped 4 bases, with 17 bases sitting between them. CDR3 nucleotides: TGTGCCAGCAGCTTAACCCTTCTCCAGGGGGGCACCGGGGAGCTGTTTTTT. Amino acids: CASSLTLLQGGTGELFF.